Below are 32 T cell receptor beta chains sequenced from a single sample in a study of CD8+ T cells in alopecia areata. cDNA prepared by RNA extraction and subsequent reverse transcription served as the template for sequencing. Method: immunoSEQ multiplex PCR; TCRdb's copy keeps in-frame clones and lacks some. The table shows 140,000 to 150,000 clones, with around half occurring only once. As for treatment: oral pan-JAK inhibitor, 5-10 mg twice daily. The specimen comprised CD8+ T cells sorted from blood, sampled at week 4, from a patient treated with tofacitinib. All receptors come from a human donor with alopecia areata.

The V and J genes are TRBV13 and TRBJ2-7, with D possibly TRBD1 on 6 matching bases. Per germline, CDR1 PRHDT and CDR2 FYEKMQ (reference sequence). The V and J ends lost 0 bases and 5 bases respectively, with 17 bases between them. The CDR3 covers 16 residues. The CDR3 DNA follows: TGTGCCAGCAGCTTAGGGCGCCAGCAGGGGTCCCACGAGCAGTACTTC. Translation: CASSLGRQQGSHEQYF. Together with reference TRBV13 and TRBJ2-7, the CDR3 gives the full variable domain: AAGVIQSPRHLIKEKRETATLKCYPIPRHDTVYWYQQGPGQDPQFLISFYEKMQSDKGSIPDRFSAQQFSDYHSELNMSSLELGDSALYFCASSLGRQQGSHEQYFGPGTRLTVT.

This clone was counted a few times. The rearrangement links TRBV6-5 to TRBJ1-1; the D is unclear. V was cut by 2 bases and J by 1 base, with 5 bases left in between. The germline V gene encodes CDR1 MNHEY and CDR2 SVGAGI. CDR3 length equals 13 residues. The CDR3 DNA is TGTGCCAGCAGTTACGATCAGAACACTGAAGCTTTCTTT. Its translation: CASSYDQNTEAFF.

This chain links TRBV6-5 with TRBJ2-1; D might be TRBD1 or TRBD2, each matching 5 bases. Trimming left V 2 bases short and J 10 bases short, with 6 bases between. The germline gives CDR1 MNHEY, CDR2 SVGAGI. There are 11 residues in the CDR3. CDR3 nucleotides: TGTGCCAGCAGTTACGGGGGAGAGCAGTTCTTC. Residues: CASSYGGEQFF.

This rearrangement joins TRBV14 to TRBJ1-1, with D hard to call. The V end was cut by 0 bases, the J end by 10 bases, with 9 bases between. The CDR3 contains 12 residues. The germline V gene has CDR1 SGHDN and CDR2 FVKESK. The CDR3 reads CASSQDLYVAFF. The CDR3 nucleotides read TGTGCCAGCAGCCAAGATCTCTATGTAGCTTTCTTT.

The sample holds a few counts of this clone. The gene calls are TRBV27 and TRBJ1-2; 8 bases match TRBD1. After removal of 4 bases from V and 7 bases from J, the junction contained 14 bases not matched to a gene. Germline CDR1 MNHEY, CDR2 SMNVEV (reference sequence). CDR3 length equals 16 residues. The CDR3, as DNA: TGTGCCAGCAGTTCTGACAGGGGCCCTCTCAAGACTGGCTACACCTTC. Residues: CASSSDRGPLKTGYTF.

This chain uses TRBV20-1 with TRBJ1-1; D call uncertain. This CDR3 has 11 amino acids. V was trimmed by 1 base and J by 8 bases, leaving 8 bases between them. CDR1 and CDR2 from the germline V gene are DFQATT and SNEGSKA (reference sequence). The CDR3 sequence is CSARGGYEAFF. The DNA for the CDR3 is TGCAGTGCTAGAGGAGGGTACGAAGCTTTCTTT.

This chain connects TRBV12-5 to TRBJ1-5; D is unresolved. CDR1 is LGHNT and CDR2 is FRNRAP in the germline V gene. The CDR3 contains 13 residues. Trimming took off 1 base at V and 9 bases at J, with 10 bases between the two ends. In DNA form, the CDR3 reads TGTGCTAGTGGTTTGGGCCTCTCAGGGCCCCAGCATTTT. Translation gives CASGLGLSGPQHF.

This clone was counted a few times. CDR3 protein: CASSVRGGQSYEQYF. The CDR3 coding sequence is TGTGCCAGCAGCGTAAGAGGGGGCCAATCCTACGAGCAGTACTTC. The chain employs TRBV7-2 and TRBJ2-7, with 7 bases matching TRBD1. This CDR3 has 15 residues. CDR1 is SGHTA and CDR2 is FQGNSA in the germline V gene. V trimming: 5 bases; J trimming: 1 base; junction bases outside the gene matches: 8.

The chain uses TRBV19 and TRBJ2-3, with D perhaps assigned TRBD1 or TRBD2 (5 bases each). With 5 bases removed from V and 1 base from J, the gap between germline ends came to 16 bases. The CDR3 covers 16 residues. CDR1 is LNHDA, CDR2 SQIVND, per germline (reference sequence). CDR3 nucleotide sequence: TGTGCCAGTAGTTATGCCCGGGACCAGGGCACAGATACGCAGTATTTT. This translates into CASSYARDQGTDTQYF.

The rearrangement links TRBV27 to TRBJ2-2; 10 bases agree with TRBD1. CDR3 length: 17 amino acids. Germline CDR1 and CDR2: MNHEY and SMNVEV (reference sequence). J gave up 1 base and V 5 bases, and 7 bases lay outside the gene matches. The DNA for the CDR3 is TGTGCCAGCAGTCTAGCCGGACAGGGGGGGAACACCGGGGAGCTGTTTTTT. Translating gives CASSLAGQGGNTGELFF.

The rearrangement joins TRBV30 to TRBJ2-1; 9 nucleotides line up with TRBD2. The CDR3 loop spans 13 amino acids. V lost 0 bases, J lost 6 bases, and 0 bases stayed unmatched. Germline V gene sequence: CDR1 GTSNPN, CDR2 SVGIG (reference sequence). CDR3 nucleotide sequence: TGTGCCTGGAGTGTACTAGCGGGCAATGAGCAGTTCTTC. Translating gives CAWSVLAGNEQFF.

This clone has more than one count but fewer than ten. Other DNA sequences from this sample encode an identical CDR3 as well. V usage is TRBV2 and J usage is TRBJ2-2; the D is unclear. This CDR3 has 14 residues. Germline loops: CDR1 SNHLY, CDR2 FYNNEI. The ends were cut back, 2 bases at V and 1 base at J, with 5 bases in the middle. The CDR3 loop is CASSETENTGELFF. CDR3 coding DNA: TGTGCCAGCAGTGAAACCGAGAACACCGGGGAGCTGTTTTTT. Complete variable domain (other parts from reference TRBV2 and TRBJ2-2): EPEVTQTPSHQVTQMGQEVILRCVPISNHLYFYWYRQILGQKVEFLVSFYNNEISEKSEIFDDQFSVERPDGSNFTLKIRSTKLEDSAMYFCASSETENTGELFFGEGSRLTVL.

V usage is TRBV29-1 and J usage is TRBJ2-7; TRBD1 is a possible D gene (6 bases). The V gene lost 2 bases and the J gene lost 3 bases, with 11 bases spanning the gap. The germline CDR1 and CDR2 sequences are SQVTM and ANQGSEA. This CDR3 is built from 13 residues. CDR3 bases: TGCAGCGTTGAACTCCGGACAGACTACGAGCAGTACTTC. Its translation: CSVELRTDYEQYF.

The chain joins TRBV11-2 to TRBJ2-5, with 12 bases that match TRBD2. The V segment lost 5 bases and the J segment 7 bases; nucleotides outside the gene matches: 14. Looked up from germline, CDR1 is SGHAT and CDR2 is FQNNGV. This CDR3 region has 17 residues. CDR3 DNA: TGTGCCAGCAGCCCCGTGCTAGCGGGGGGGCGGGAGGGGACCCAGTACTTC. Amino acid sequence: CASSPVLAGGREGTQYF.

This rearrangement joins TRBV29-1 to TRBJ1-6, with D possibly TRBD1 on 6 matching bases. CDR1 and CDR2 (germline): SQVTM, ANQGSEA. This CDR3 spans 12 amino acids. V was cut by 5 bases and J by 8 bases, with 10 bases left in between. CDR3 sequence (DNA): TGCAGCGTTCCTTACAGGGATTCACCCCTCCACTTT. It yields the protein CSVPYRDSPLHF. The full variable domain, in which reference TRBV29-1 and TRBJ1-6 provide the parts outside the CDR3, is SAVISQKPSRDICQRGTSLTIQCQVDSQVTMMFWYRQQPGQSLTLIATANQGSEATYESGFVIDKFPISRPNLTFSTLTVSNMSPEDSSIYLCSVPYRDSPLHFGNGTRLTVT.

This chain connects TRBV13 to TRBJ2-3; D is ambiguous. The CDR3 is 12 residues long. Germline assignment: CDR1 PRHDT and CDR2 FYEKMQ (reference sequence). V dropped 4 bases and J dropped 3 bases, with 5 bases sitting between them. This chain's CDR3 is CASSSLTDTQYF. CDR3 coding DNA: TGTGCCAGCAGCTCTTTGACAGATACGCAGTATTTT.

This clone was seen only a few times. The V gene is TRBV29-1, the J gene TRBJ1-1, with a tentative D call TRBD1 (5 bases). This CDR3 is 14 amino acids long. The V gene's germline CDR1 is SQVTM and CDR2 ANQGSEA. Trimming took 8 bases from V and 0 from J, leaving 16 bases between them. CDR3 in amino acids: CSFGAGNMNTEAFF. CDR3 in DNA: TGCAGCTTCGGGGCAGGTAACATGAACACTGAAGCTTTCTTT.

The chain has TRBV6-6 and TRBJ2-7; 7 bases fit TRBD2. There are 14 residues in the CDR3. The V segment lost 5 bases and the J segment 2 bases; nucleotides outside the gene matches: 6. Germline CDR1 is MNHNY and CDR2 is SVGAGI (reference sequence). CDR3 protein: CASSGEGSAYEQYF. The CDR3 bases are TGTGCCAGCAGTGGGGAGGGAAGCGCCTACGAGCAGTACTTC.

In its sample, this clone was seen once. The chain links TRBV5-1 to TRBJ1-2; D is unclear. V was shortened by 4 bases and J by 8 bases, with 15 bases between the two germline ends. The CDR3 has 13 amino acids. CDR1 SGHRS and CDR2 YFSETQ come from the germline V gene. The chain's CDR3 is CASSQLRSGGYTF. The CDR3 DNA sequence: TGCGCCAGCAGCCAACTTAGATCGGGAGGCTACACCTTC.

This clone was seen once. The CDR3 DNA sequence: TGTGCCAGCAGCTTGGTGGGGTTCACAGATACGCAGTATTTT. Protein product: CASSLVGFTDTQYF. The chain joins TRBV5-6 to TRBJ2-3; no reliable D call. Per the germline V gene, CDR1 is SGHDT and CDR2 is YYEEEE. V lost 0 bases and J lost 2, with 7 bases in between. This CDR3 comprises 14 residues.

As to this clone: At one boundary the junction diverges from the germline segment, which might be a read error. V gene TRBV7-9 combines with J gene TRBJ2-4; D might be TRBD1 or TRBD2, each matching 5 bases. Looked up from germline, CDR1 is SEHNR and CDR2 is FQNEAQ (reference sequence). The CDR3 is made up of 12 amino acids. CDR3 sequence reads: CASSLVGVLYHF. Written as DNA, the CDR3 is TGTGCCAGCAGCTTAGTGGGGGTCCTCTATCACTTC. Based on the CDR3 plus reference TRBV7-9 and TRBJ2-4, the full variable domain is DTGVSQNPRHKITKRGQNVTFRCDPISEHNRLYWYRQTLGQGPEFLTYFQNEAQLEKSRLLSDRFSAERPKGSFSTLEIQRTEQGDSAMYLCASSLVGVLYHFGAGTRLSVL.

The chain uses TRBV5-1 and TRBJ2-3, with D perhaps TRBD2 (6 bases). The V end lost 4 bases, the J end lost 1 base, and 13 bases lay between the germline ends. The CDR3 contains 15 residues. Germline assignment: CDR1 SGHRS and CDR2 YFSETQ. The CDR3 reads CASSPRERGTDTQYF. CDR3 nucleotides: TGCGCCAGCAGCCCGCGGGAAAGGGGCACAGATACGCAGTATTTT.

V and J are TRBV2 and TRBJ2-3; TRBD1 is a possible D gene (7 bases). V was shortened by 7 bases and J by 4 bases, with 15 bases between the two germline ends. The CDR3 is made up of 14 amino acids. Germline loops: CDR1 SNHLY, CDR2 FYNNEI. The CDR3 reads CASITDRDSDTQYF. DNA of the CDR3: TGTGCCAGCATTACCGACAGGGACTCAGATACGCAGTATTTT.

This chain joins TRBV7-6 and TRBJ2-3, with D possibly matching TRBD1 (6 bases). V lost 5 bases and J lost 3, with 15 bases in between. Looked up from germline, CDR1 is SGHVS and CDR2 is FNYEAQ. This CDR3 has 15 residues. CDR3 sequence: CASSPGQRRTDTQYF. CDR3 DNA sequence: TGTGCCAGCAGCCCAGGACAGCGGCGAACAGATACGCAGTATTTT.

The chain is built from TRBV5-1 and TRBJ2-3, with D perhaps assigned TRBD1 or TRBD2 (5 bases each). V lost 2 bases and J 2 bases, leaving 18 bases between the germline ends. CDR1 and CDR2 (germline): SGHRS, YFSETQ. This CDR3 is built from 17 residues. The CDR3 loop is CASSFLSGTPDTDTQYF. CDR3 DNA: TGCGCCAGCAGCTTTCTCTCCGGGACCCCAGACACAGATACGCAGTATTTT. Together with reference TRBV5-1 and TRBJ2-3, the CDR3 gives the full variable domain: KAGVTQTPRYLIKTRGQQVTLSCSPISGHRSVSWYQQTPGQGLQFLFEYFSETQRNKGNFPGRFSGRQFSNSRSEMNVSTLELGDSALYLCASSFLSGTPDTDTQYFGPGTRLTVL.

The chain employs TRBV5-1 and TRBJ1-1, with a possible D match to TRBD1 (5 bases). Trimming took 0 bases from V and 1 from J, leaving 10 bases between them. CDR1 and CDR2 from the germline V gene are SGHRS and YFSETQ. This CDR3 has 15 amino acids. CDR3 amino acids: CASSLGGGGNTEAFF. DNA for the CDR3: TGCGCCAGCAGCTTGGGGGGCGGAGGGAACACTGAAGCTTTCTTT.

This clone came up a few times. In nucleotides, the CDR3 is TGTGCCAGCAGCGATCAGCAGGGGACGAACACTGAAGCTTTCTTT. This sequence encodes CASSDQQGTNTEAFF. The rearrangement uses TRBV7-9 and TRBJ1-1, with D perhaps TRBD1 (6 bases). V dropped 5 bases and J dropped 1 base, with 14 bases sitting between them. CDR1 is SEHNR, CDR2 FQNEAQ, per germline (reference sequence). The CDR3 is 15 residues long.

The CDR3 nucleotides read TGTGCCTGGGCACAGGGAGCTAATTCACCCCTCCACTTT. This encodes CAWAQGANSPLHF. The chain combines TRBV30 with TRBJ1-6; D is perhaps TRBD1 (6 bases). The V and J ends lost 5 bases and 6 bases respectively, with 11 bases between them. The CDR3 extends over 13 amino acids. CDR1 GTSNPN and CDR2 SVGIG come from the germline V gene (reference sequence).

The CDR3: CAISGGGGADETQYF. DNA of the CDR3: TGTGCCATCAGTGGAGGCGGGGGGGCCGATGAGACCCAGTACTTC. The rearrangement links TRBV10-3 to TRBJ2-5; 9 bases fit TRBD2. V shed 4 bases, J shed 5 bases, and the junction held 8 bases outside the gene matches. This CDR3 contains 15 residues. Germline values: CDR1 ENHRY, CDR2 SYGVKD.

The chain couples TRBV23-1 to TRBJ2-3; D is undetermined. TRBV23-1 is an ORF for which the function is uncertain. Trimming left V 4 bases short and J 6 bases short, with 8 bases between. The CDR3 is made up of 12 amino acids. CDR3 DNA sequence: TGCGCCAGCAGTCCCATTGGGGATACGCAGTATTTT. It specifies CASSPIGDTQYF.

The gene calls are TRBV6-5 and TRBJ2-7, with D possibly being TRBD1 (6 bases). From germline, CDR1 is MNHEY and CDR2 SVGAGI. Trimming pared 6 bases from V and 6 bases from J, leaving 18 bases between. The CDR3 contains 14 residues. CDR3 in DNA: TGTGCCAGCAGAATATCAGGGGAAGGGCGCGAGCAGTACTTC. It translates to CASRISGEGREQYF.

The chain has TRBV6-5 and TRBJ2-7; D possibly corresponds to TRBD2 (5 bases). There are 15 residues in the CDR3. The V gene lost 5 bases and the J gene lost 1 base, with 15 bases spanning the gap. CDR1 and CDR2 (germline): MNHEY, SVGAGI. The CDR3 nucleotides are TGTGCCAGCAGTGCTGAGATTGGCGGGTCCTACGAGCAGTACTTC. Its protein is CASSAEIGGSYEQYF.